This TCR beta chain stems from a study of shared clonotypes between healthy human individuals. Study information: For every donor, three CD4 naive, three CD4 memory, two CD8 naive and one CD8 memory plates were used. Broader study findings: Naive CD4 clonotype sharing across several donors was approximately 5%.

Splitting of each subset's genomic DNA was done evenly across several immunoSEQ plates. Sequencing used immunoSEQ multiplex PCR; TCRdb keeps in-frame clones, though not all of them. The sample consists of some 1,100,000 clones, 75% to 80% of them appearing once. With 5 bases removed from V and 0 bases from J, the gap between germline ends came to 9 bases. Germline-derived CDR1 and CDR2 are SGHRS and YFSETQ. The CDR3 sequence is 15 residues long. With regard to this clone: What it recognizes is unknown.

This receptor was identified in a man between 18 and 35 years old in good health. Some clones in this sample may be carry-over from other donors' samples. The chain recombines TRBV5-1 with TRBJ2-6; weak D call: TRBD2 (6 bases). Sequencing input: memory CD4+ T cells from PBMCs. Subset specified: CD45RA-negative fraction. The CDR3 loop reads CASSGGLSGANVLTF. CDR3 nucleotides: TGCGCCAGCAGTGGGGGACTCTCTGGGGCCAACGTCCTGACTTTC.